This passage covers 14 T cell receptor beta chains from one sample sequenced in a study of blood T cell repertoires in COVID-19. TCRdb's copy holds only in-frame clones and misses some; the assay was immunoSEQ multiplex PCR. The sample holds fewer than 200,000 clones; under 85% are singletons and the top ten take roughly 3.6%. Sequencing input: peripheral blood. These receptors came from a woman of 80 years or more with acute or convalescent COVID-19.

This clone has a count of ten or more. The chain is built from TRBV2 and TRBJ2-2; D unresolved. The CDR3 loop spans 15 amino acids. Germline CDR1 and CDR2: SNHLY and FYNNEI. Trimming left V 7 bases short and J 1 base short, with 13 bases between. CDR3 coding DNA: TGTGCCAGCAAAGTGCGAGCTGGGAACACCGGGGAGCTGTTTTTT. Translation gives CASKVRAGNTGELFF.

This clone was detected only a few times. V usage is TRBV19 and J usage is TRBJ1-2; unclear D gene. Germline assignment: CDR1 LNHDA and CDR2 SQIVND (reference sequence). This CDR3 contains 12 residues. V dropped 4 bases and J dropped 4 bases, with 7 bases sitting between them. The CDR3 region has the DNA TGTGCCAGTAGTAATCCCCTCTATGGCTACACCTTC. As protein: CASSNPLYGYTF. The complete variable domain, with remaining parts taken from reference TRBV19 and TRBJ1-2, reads DGGITQSPKYLFRKEGQNVTLSCEQNLNHDAMYWYRQDPGQGLRLIYYSQIVNDFQKGDIAEGYSVSREKKESFPLTVTSAQKNPTAFYLCASSNPLYGYTFGSGTRLTVV.

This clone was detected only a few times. CDR3 region: CASSVQFSHRRSSYEQYF. In DNA, the CDR3 is TGTGCCAGTTCGGTTCAGTTTAGTCACCGGAGAAGCTCCTACGAGCAGTACTTC. This chain joins TRBV19 and TRBJ2-7; D unclear. In germline, CDR1 is LNHDA, CDR2 SQIVND (reference sequence). This CDR3 is built from 18 residues. V shed 8 bases and J shed 0 bases, with 26 bases lying between them. Full variable domain (missing parts from reference TRBV19 and TRBJ2-7): DGGITQSPKYLFRKEGQNVTLSCEQNLNHDAMYWYRQDPGQGLRLIYYSQIVNDFQKGDIAEGYSVSREKKESFPLTVTSAQKNPTAFYLCASSVQFSHRRSSYEQYFGPGTRLTVT.

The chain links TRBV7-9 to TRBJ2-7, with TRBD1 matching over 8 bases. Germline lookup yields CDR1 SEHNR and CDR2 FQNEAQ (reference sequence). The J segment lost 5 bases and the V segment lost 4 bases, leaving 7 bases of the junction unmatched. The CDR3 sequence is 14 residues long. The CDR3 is CASSSLYRGNEQYF. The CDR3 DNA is TGTGCCAGCAGCTCTTTATACAGGGGGAACGAGCAGTACTTC.

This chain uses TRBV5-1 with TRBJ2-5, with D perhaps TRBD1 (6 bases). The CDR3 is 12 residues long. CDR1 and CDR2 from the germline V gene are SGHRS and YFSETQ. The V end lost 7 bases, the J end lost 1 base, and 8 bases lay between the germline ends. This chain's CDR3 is CASGDTQETQYF. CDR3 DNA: TGCGCCAGCGGGGACACCCAAGAGACCCAGTACTTC.

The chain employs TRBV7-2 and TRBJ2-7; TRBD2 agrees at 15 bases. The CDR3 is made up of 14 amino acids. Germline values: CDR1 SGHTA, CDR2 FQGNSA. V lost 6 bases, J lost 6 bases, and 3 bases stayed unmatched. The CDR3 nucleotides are TGTGCCAGCAGAAGGACTAGCGGGGGGGCCGAGCAGTACTTC. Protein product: CASRRTSGGAEQYF.

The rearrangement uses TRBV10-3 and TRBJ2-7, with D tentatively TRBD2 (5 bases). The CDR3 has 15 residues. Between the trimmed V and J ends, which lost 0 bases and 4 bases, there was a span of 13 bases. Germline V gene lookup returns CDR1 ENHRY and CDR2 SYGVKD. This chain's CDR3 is CAISESVGEPYEQYF. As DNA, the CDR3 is TGTGCCATCAGTGAGTCAGTCGGGGAACCTTACGAGCAGTACTTC.

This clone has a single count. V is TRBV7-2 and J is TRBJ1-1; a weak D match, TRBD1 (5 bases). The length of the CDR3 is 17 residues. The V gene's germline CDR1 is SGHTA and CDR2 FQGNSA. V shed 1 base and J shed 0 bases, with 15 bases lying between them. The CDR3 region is CASSLVRVQDMNTEAFF. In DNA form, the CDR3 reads TGTGCCAGCAGCTTAGTAAGGGTCCAGGACATGAACACTGAAGCTTTCTTT.

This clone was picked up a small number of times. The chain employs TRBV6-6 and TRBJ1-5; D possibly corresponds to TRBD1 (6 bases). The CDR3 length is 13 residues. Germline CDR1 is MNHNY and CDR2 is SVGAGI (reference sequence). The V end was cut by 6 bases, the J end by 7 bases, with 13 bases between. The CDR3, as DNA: TGTGCCAGCAGGATACAGGGCGGACAGCCCCAGCATTTT. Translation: CASRIQGGQPQHF.

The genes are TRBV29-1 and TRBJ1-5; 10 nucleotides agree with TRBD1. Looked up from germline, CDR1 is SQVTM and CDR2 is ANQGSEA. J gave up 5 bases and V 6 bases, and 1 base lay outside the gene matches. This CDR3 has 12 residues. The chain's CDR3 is CSVGTGDQPQHF. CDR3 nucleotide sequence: TGCAGCGTCGGGACAGGGGATCAGCCCCAGCATTTT.

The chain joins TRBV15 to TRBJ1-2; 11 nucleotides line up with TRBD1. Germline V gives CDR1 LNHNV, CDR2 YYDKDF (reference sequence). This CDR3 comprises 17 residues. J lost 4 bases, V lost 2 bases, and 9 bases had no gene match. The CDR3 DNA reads TGTGCCACCAGCAGATCCGTGGACAGGGGGCACTTCTATGGCTACACCTTC. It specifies CATSRSVDRGHFYGYTF.

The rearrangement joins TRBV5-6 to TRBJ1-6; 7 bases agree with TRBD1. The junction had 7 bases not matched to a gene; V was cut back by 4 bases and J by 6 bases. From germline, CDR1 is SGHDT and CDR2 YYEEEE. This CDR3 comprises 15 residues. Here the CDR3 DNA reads TGTGCCAGCAGCCGGGGCGCAGGGGGTAATTCACCCCTCCACTTT. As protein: CASSRGAGGNSPLHF.

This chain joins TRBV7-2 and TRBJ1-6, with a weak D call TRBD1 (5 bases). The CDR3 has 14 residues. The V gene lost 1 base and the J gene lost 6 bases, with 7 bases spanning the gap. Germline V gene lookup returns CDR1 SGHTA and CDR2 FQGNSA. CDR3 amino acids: CASSLGQSNSPLHF. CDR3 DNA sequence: TGTGCCAGCAGCTTAGGACAGAGTAATTCACCCCTCCACTTT.

DNA for the CDR3: TGTGCCAGCAGTGACGGACAGCTGAGCAATCAGCCCCAGCATTTT. Its translation is CASSDGQLSNQPQHF. This rearrangement joins TRBV6-1 to TRBJ1-5, with D perhaps TRBD1 (6 bases). Trimming stripped 3 bases from V and 1 base from J, with 10 bases between. Germline values: CDR1 MNHNS, CDR2 SASEGT. The CDR3 totals 15 residues.